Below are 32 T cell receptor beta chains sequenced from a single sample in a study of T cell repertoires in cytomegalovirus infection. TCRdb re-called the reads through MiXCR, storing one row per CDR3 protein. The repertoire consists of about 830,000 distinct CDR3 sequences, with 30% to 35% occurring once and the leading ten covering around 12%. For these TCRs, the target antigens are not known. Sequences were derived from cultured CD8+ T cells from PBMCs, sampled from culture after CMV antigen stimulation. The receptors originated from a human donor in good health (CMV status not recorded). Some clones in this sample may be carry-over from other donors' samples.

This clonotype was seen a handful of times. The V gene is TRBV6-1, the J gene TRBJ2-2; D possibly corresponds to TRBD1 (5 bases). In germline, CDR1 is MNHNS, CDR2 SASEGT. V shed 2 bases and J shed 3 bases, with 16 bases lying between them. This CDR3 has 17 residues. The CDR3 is CASSESGLIGYTGELFF. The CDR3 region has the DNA TGTGCCAGCAGTGAATCAGGGCTTATCGGTTACACCGGGGAGCTGTTTTTT.

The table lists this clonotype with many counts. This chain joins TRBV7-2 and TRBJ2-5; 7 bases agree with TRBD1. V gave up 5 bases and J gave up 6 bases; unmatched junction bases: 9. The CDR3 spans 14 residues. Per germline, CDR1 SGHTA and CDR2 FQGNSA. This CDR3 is CASSRKDREKTQYF. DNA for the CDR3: TGTGCCAGCAGCCGGAAAGACAGGGAGAAGACCCAGTACTTC. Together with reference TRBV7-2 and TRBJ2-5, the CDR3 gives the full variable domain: GAGVSQSPSNKVTEKGKDVELRCDPISGHTALYWYRQSLGQGLEFLIYFQGNSAPDKSGLPSDRFSAERTGGSVSTLTIQRTQQEDSAVYLCASSRKDREKTQYFGPGTRLLVL.

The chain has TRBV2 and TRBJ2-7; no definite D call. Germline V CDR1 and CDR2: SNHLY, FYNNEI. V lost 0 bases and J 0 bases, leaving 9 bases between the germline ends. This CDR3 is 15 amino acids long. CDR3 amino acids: CASSEAHRSSYEQYV. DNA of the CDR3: TGTGCCAGCAGTGAAGCGCACAGAAGCTCCTACGAGCAGTACGTC.

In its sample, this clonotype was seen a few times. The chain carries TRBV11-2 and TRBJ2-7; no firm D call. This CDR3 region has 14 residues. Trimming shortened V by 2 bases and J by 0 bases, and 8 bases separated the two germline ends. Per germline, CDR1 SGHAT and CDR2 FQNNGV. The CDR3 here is CASSLRHGSYEQYF. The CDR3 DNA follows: TGTGCCAGCAGCTTAAGGCACGGCTCCTACGAGCAGTACTTC.

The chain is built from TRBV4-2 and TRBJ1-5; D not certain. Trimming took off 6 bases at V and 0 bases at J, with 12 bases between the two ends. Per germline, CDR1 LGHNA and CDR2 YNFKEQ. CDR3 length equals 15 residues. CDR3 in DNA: TGTGCCAGCAGTGACGGCTTGAATAGCAATCAGCCCCAGCATTTT. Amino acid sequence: CASSDGLNSNQPQHF.

CDR3 coding DNA: TGCAGTGCCACTTCGGGGGGGGGACTTCAAGAGACCCAGTACTTC. The encoded protein is CSATSGGGLQETQYF. V usage is TRBV20-1 and J usage is TRBJ2-5; 8 positions match TRBD2. There are 15 residues in the CDR3. V lost 6 bases to trimming and J lost 2 bases; unmatched junction nucleotides: 11. The germline V gene encodes CDR1 DFQATT and CDR2 SNEGSKA (reference sequence).

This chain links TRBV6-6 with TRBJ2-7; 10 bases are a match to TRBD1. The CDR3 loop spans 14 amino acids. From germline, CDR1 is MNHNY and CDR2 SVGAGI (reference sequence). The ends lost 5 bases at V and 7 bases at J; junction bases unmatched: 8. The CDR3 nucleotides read TGTGCCAGCAGTGGGACAGGGGTGGATGGAGAGCAGTACTTC. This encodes CASSGTGVDGEQYF.

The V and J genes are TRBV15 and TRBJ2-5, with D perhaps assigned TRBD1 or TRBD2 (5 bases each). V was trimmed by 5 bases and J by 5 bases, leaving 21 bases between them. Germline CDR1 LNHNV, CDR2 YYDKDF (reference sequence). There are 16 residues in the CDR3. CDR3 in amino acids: CATSPSRGSVEETQYF. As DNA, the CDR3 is TGTGCCACCAGCCCCAGCCGGGGCAGCGTTGAGGAGACCCAGTACTTC.

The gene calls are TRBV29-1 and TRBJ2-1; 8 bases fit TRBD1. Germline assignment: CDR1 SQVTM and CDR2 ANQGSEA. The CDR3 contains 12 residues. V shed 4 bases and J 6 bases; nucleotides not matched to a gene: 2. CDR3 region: CSVVTGGNEQFF. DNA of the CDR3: TGCAGCGTTGTCACAGGGGGCAATGAGCAGTTCTTC.

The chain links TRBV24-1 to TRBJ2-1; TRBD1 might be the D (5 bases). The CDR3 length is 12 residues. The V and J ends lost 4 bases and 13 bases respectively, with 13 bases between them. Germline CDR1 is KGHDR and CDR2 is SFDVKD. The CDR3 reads CATSESGSHQFF. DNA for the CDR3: TGTGCCACCAGTGAGTCAGGGTCACACCAGTTCTTC.

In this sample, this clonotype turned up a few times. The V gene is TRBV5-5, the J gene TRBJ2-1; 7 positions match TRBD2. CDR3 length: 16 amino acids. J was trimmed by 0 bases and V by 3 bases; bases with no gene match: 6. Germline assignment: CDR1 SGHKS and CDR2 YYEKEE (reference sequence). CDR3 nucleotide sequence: TGTGCCAGCAGCTCCAAGCGGGGCTTCTCCTACAATGAGCAGTTCTTC. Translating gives CASSSKRGFSYNEQFF.

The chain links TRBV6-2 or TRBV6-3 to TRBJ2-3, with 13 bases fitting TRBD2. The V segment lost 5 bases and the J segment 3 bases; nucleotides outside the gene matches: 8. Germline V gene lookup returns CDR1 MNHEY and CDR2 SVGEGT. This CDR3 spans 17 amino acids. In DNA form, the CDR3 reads TGTGCCAGCAGTCGATTACTAGCGGGGGGGCCGACAGATACGCAGTATTTT. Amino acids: CASSRLLAGGPTDTQYF.

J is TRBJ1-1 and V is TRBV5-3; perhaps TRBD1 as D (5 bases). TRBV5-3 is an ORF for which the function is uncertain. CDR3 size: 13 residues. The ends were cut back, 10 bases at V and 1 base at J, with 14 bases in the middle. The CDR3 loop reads CAGWGGSNTEAFF. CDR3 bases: TGTGCCGGCTGGGGGGGGTCGAACACTGAAGCTTTCTTT.

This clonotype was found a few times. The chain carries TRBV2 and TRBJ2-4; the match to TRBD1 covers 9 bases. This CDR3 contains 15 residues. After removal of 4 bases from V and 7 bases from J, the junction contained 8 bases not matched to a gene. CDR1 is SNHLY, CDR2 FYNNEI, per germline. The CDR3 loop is CASSATGTGSNIQYF. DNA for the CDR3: TGTGCCAGCAGTGCAACCGGGACAGGGTCGAACATTCAGTACTTC.

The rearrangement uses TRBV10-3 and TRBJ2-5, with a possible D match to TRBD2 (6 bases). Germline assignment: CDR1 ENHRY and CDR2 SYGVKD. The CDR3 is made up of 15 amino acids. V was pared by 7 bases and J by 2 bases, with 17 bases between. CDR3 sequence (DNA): TGTGCCATCAAAAGGGAGGAAGGATTACAAGAGACCCAGTACTTC. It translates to CAIKREEGLQETQYF.

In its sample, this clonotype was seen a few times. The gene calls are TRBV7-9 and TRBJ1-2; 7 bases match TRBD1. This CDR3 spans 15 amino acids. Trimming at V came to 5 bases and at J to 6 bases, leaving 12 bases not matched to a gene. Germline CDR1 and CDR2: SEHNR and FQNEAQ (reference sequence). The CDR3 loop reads CASSRTDRARDGYTF. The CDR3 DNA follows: TGTGCCAGCAGCCGGACTGACAGGGCCAGGGATGGCTACACCTTC.

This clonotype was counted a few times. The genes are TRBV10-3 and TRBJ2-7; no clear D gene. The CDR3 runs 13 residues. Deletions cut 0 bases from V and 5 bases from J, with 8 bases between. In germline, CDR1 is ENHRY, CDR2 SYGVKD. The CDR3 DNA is TGTGCCATCAGTGAGTCGGTTGCGAACGAGCAGTACTTC. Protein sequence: CAISESVANEQYF.

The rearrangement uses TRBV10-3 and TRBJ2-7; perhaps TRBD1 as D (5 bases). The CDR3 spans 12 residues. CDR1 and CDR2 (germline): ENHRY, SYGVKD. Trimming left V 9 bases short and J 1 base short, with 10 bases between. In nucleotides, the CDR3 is TGTGCCATAACAGGTTGGTCCTACGAGCAGTACGTC. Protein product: CAITGWSYEQYV.

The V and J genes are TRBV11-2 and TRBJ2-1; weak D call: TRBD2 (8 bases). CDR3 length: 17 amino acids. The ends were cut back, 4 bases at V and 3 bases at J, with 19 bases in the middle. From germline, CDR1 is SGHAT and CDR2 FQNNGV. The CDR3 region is CASSYLGQRGFYNEQFF. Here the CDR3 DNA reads TGTGCCAGCAGCTATTTGGGACAGCGGGGGTTCTACAATGAGCAGTTCTTC.

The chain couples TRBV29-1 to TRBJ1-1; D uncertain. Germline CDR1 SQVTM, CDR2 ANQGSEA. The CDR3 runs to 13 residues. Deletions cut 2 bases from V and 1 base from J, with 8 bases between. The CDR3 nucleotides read TGCAGCGTTGAAAAGGGCTGGAACACTGAAGCTTTCTTT. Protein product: CSVEKGWNTEAFF.

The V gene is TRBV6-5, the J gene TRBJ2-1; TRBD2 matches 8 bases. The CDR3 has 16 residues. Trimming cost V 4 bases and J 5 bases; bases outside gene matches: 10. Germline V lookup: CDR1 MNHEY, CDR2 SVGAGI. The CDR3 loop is CASSFLRGGPHNEQFF. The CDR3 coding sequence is TGTGCCAGCAGTTTCCTCCGGGGGGGCCCGCACAATGAGCAGTTCTTC.

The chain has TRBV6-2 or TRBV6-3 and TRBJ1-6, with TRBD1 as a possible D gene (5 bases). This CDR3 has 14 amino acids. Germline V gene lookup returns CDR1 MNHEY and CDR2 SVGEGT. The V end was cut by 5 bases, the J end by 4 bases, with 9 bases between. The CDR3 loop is CASSPGLYNSPLHF. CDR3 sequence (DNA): TGTGCCAGCAGTCCGGGACTGTATAATTCACCCCTCCACTTT.

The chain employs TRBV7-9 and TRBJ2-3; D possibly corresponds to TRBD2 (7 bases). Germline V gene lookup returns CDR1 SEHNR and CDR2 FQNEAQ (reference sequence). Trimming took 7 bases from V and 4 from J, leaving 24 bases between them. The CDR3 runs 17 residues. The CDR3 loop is CASTTPSEGGPPDTQYF. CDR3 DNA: TGTGCCAGCACCACCCCCTCTGAGGGGGGGCCCCCAGATACGCAGTATTTT.

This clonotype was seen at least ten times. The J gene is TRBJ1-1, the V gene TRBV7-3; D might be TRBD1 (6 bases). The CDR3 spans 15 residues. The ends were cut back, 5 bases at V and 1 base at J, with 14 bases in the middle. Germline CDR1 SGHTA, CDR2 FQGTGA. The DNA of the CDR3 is TGTGCCAGCAGCCAAACTGGGGGGGCGAACACTGAAGCTTTCTTT. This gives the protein CASSQTGGANTEAFF. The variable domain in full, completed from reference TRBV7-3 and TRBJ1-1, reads GAGVSQTPSNKVTEKGKYVELRCDPISGHTALYWYRQSLGQGPEFLIYFQGTGAADDSGLPNDRFFAVRPEGSVSTLKIQRTERGDSAVYLCASSQTGGANTEAFFGQGTRLTVV.

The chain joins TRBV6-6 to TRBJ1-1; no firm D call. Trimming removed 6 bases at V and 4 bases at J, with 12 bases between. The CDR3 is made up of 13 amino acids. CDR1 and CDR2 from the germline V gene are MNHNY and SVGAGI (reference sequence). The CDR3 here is CASSHVGATEAFF. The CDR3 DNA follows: TGTGCCAGCAGCCACGTGGGTGCCACTGAAGCTTTCTTT.

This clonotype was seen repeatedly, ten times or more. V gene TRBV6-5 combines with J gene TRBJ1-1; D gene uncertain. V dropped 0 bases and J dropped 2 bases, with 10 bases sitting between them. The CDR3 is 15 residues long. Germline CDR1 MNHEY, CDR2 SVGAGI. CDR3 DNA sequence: TGTGCCAGCAGTTACTCAGCCAGGCCAAACACTGAAGCTTTCTTT. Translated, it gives CASSYSARPNTEAFF.

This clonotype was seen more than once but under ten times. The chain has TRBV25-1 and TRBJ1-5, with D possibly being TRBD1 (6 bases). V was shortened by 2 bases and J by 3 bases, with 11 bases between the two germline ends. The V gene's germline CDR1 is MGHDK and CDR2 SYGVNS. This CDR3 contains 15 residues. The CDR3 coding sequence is TGTGCCAGCAGTGAACGGACAGAGATCAATCAGCCCCAGCATTTT. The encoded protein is CASSERTEINQPQHF.

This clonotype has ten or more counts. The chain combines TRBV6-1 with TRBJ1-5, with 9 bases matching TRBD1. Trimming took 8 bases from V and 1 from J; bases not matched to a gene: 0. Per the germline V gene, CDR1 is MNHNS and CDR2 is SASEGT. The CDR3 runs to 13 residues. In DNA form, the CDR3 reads TGTGCCAGCGGGACAGGGAGCAATCAGCCCCAGCATTTT. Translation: CASGTGSNQPQHF.

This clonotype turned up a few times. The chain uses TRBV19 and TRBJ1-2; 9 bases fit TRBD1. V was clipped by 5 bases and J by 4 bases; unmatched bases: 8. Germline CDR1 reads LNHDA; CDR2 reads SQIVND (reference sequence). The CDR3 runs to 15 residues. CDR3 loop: CASSPSTGGIYGYTF. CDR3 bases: TGTGCCAGTAGTCCCTCGACAGGGGGAATCTATGGCTACACCTTC.

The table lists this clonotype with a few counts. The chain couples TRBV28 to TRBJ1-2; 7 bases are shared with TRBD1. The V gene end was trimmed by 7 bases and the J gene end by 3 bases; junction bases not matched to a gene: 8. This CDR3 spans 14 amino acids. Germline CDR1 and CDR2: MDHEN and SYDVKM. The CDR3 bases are TGTGCCAGCAAGAATACAGGGGTTGACTATGGCTACACCTTC. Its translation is CASKNTGVDYGYTF.

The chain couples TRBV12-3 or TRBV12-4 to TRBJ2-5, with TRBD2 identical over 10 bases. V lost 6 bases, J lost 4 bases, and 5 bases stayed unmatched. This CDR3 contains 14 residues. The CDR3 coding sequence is TGTGCCAGCAGCCTCACTAGCGGGACAGAGACCCAGTACTTC. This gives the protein CASSLTSGTETQYF.

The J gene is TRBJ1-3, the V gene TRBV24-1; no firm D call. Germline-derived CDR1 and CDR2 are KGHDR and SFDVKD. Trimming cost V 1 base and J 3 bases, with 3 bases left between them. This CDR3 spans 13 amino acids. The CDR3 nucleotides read TGTGCCACCAGTGATTTTGGTGGAAACACCATATATTTT. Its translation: CATSDFGGNTIYF.